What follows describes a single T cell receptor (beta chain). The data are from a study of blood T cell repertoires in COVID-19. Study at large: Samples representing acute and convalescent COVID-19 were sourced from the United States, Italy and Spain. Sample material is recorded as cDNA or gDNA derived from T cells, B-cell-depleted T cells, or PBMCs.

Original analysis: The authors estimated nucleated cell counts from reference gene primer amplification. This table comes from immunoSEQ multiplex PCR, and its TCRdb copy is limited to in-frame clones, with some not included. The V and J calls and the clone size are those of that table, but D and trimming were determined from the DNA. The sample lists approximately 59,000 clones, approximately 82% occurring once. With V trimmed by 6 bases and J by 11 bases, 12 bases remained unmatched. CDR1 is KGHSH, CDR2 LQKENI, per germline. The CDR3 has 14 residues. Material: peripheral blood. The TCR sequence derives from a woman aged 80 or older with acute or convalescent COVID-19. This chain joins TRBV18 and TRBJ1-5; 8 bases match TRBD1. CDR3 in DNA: TGTGCCAGCTCCCAGGACAGGGATTTGGGGTCCCAGCATTTT. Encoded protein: CASSQDRDLGSQHF. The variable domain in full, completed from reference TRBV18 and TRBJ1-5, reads NAGVMQNPRHLVRRRGQEARLRCSPMKGHSHVYWYRQLPEEGLKFMVYLQKENIIDESGMPKERFSAEFPKEGPSILRIQQVVRGDSAAYFCASSQDRDLGSQHFGDGTRLSIL.